This TCR beta chain came from a study of cytomegalovirus exposure and HLA in healthy donors. Assay used: immunoSEQ multiplex PCR; TCRdb lists only in-frame clones, some missing. The profile covers 150,000 to 200,000 clones, with approximately 80% appearing a single time and under 7.5% taken by the ten largest. As for this clone: No antigen is known for it.

Study-level findings and limits: Researchers catalogued 160 or so TCR beta chains as cytomegalovirus-associated. Whilst most TCR sequences proved rare, a subset of public TCRs occurred across many donors.

The germline V gene has CDR1 LGHNA and CDR2 YSLEER. There are 20 residues in the CDR3. V gave up 0 bases and J gave up 4 bases; unmatched junction bases: 15. Sequenced sample: PBMCs. The rearrangement joins TRBV4-3 to TRBJ2-5; 12 nucleotides line up with TRBD1. This receptor was obtained from a man younger than 35 in good health and CMV-seropositive. Written as DNA, the CDR3 is TGCGCCAGCAGCCAAGATCTAGGGCTTTGGGGACAGGGGGCTCGAGAGACCCAGTACTTC. As protein: CASSQDLGLWGQGARETQYF.